One sample yielded the 23 T cell receptor beta chains listed below, sequenced in a study of monozygotic twins with inflammatory bowel disease. TCRdb re-called the 5' RACE reads and catalogs CDR3 proteins one per entry, DNA excluded. The specimen's table records approximately 150,000 distinct CDR3 sequences. The specimen sequenced was blood. These receptors were taken from a human donor with ulcerative colitis or Crohn's disease, or a healthy co-twin of an affected twin (not recorded which).

The chain recombines TRBV30 with TRBJ1-5; lacking DNA, the TRBD1 call made by TCRdb goes unchecked. Germline CDR1 and CDR2: GTSNPN and SVGIG (reference sequence). CDR3 length: 13 residues. The CDR3 reads CAWAGQGVQPQHF.

The chain joins TRBV11-1 to TRBJ2-1; the D call of TRBD2 rests on TCRdb alone, since no DNA is present to check it. The CDR3 is 13 residues long. Germline loops: CDR1 SGHAT, CDR2 FQDESV (reference sequence). The CDR3 spells CASSIRLAETLFF.

The chain links TRBV20-1 to TRBJ2-2; the TCRdb call, TRBD2, lacks DNA for checking. This CDR3 has 19 residues. Germline CDR1 is DFQATT and CDR2 is SNEGSKA (reference sequence). CDR3 in amino acids: CSAIDPGLAGVLEGGELFF.

The chain links TRBV7-2 to TRBJ2-5. The CDR3 totals 14 residues. CDR1 is SGHTA, CDR2 FQGNSA, per germline. The CDR3 loop reads CASSLVRDKETQYF.

The chain is built from TRBV24-1 and TRBJ1-5; TCRdb proposes TRBD1, but this gene call is untestable without DNA. Germline loops: CDR1 KGHDR, CDR2 SFDVKD. CDR3 length equals 16 residues. The CDR3 here is CATSESGTGINQPQHF.

The chain links TRBV6-1 to TRBJ1-5; with no DNA, the TCRdb D assignment of TRBD1 cannot be verified. Germline V gene data show CDR1 as MNHNS and CDR2 as SASEGT. This CDR3 is built from 12 residues. The CDR3 here is CASRGGSQPQHF.

The rearrangement joins TRBV7-2 to TRBJ2-7; lacking DNA, the TRBD2 call made by TCRdb goes unchecked. Per the germline V gene, CDR1 is SGHTA and CDR2 is FQGNSA. This CDR3 comprises 14 residues. CDR3 residues: CASSLTLAGYEQYF.

The chain recombines TRBV5-6 with TRBJ2-7; TCRdb selects TRBD2, and the lack of DNA leaves this call unchecked. This CDR3 has 14 residues. The germline CDR1 and CDR2 sequences are SGHDT and YYEEEE. The CDR3 spells CASSGGAGPYEQYF.

The chain links TRBV7-9 to TRBJ1-2. The germline CDR1 and CDR2 sequences are SEHNR and FQNEAQ (reference sequence). The CDR3 length is 16 residues. The CDR3 loop is CASSLVGQASREGYTF.

The chain uses TRBV20-1 and TRBJ2-2. This CDR3 spans 13 amino acids. In germline, CDR1 is DFQATT, CDR2 SNEGSKA (reference sequence). The CDR3 sequence is CSAQLADTGELFF.

The rearrangement joins TRBV27 to TRBJ2-7. Germline V gene lookup returns CDR1 MNHEY and CDR2 SMNVEV (reference sequence). The CDR3 has 16 residues. CDR3 loop: CASSLSGGSSSYEQYF.

This rearrangement joins TRBV6-5 to TRBJ2-7. CDR1 is MNHEY, CDR2 SVGAGI, per germline. This CDR3 has 15 amino acids. CDR3 loop: CASSSDGSGSYEQYF.

This sequence joins TRBV20-1 and TRBJ2-2; without DNA, the TCRdb call of TRBD2 cannot be checked. The CDR3 sequence is 15 residues long. The germline V gene encodes CDR1 DFQATT and CDR2 SNEGSKA (reference sequence). CDR3 loop: CSARTSGPNTGELFF.

The chain has TRBV24-1 and TRBJ2-5. The CDR3 is 13 amino acids. CDR1 and CDR2 from the germline V gene are KGHDR and SFDVKD. CDR3 protein: CATSDMMQETQYF.

The chain employs TRBV19 and TRBJ1-6; TCRdb returns TRBD1, unconfirmable since there is no DNA. The CDR3 is 14 residues long. Germline V lookup: CDR1 LNHDA, CDR2 SQIVND (reference sequence). This CDR3 reads CASSLRAGGSPLHF. The variable domain in full, completed from reference TRBV19 and TRBJ1-6, reads DGGITQSPKYLFRKEGQNVTLSCEQNLNHDAMYWYRQDPGQGLRLIYYSQIVNDFQKGDIAEGYSVSREKKESFPLTVTSAQKNPTAFYLCASSLRAGGSPLHFGNGTRLTVT.

The V call is TRBV7-3, the J call TRBJ2-2; TCRdb gives TRBD1 as the D gene, but with no DNA this cannot be confirmed. CDR1 is SGHTA, CDR2 FQGTGA, per germline. This CDR3 spans 13 amino acids. CDR3 residues: CASSLTPGGELFF.

The CDR3 is CASSAGGRSSYEQYF. V usage is TRBV2 and J usage is TRBJ2-7; as DNA is missing, the TRBD1 call by TCRdb cannot be tested. The germline gives CDR1 SNHLY, CDR2 FYNNEI. The CDR3 spans 15 residues. Variable domain in full (rest from reference TRBV2 and TRBJ2-7): EPEVTQTPSHQVTQMGQEVILRCVPISNHLYFYWYRQILGQKVEFLVSFYNNEISEKSEIFDDQFSVERPDGSNFTLKIRSTKLEDSAMYFCASSAGGRSSYEQYFGPGTRLTVT.

The chain employs TRBV19 and TRBJ1-2; checking the TCRdb D call of TRBD1 is not possible without DNA. Germline CDR1 and CDR2: LNHDA and SQIVND (reference sequence). The CDR3 runs 16 residues. This chain's CDR3 is CASSIGQDPSNYGYTF.

The chain carries TRBV3-1 and TRBJ2-4; the D call of TRBD1 rests on TCRdb alone, since no DNA is present to check it. Germline assignment: CDR1 LGHDT and CDR2 YNNKEL (reference sequence). The CDR3 length is 17 residues. The chain's CDR3 is CASSQIRGYDGKNIQYF. The complete variable domain, with remaining parts taken from reference TRBV3-1 and TRBJ2-4, reads DTAVSQTPKYLVTQMGNDKSIKCEQNLGHDTMYWYKQDSKKFLKIMFSYNNKELIINETVPNRFSPKSPDKAHLNLHINSLELGDSAVYFCASSQIRGYDGKNIQYFGAGTRLSVL.

This chain uses TRBV7-2 with TRBJ1-5. CDR1 is SGHTA and CDR2 is FQGNSA in the germline V gene. CDR3 length equals 13 residues. CDR3 sequence: CASSLYRNQPQHF.

J is TRBJ2-1 and V is TRBV9; TCRdb lists TRBD2, though no DNA is available to test this call. Germline V lookup: CDR1 SGDLS, CDR2 YYNGEE. The length of the CDR3 is 14 residues. The CDR3 sequence: CASSSSGTRNEQFF.

The J gene is TRBJ1-6, the V gene TRBV20-1. Germline assignment: CDR1 DFQATT and CDR2 SNEGSKA (reference sequence). The CDR3 contains 16 residues. CDR3 region: CSARDAASRVNSPLHF.

The chain employs TRBV24-1 and TRBJ2-3. The germline V gene has CDR1 KGHDR and CDR2 SFDVKD. CDR3 size: 14 residues. The CDR3 region is CATSDSDFTDTQYF.